What follows are 21 T cell receptor beta chains derived from one specimen sequenced in a study of T cells after yellow fever vaccination. TCRdb redid the calling of the 5' RACE reads with MiXCR, one entry per CDR3 protein. The profile shows under 300,000 distinct CDR3 sequences, about an eighth of them singletons. The material sequenced was CD4+ T cells sorted from PBMCs, taken 45 days after the yellow fever booster vaccination. The receptors were gathered from a man younger than 40 who received the YFV17D yellow fever vaccine.

A few counts support this clonotype. This chain links TRBV7-2 with TRBJ1-5; the D gene is possibly TRBD1 (5 bases). V lost 5 bases and J lost 6, with 17 bases in between. The germline V gene has CDR1 SGHTA and CDR2 FQGNSA. The CDR3 contains 15 residues. The DNA of the CDR3 is TGTGCCAGCAGCCCCTCGGGACCGGGTGGTCAGCCCCAGCATTTT. Translated, it gives CASSPSGPGGQPQHF.

The V call is TRBV5-1, the J call TRBJ2-2; TRBD1 aligns across 7 bases. Germline V gene lookup returns CDR1 SGHRS and CDR2 YFSETQ. J was trimmed by 8 bases and V by 4 bases; bases with no gene match: 8. The CDR3 is made up of 14 amino acids. The CDR3 coding sequence is TGCGCCAGCAGCCCCAGGGGGACACCGGGGGAGCTGTTTTTT. Its protein product is CASSPRGTPGELFF.

A word on this clonotype: Compared with germline, one end of the junction differs, possibly owing to a read error. J is TRBJ2-7 and V is TRBV18; D unresolved. The CDR3 loop spans 13 amino acids. Germline loops: CDR1 KGHSH, CDR2 LQKENI. The CDR3 protein is CASSPQASYEQYF. The CDR3 region has the DNA TGTGCCAGCTCCCCACAAGCATCCTACGAGCAGTACTTC.

This clonotype was counted only a few times. The V gene is TRBV28, the J gene TRBJ2-1; maybe TRBD2 (6 bases). Germline V gene lookup returns CDR1 MDHEN and CDR2 SYDVKM. The CDR3 spans 15 residues. Trimming left V 3 bases short and J 7 bases short, with 16 bases between. DNA for the CDR3: TGTGCCAGCAGTTTTAGGGACTGGTATAGGAATGAGCAGTTCTTC. Its translation: CASSFRDWYRNEQFF. Together with reference TRBV28 and TRBJ2-1, the CDR3 gives the full variable domain: DVKVTQSSRYLVKRTGEKVFLECVQDMDHENMFWYRQDPGLGLRLIYFSYDVKMKEKGDIPEGYSVSREKKERFSLILESASTNQTSMYLCASSFRDWYRNEQFFGPGTRLTVL.

The chain uses TRBV7-2 and TRBJ2-1; D is uncertain. CDR1 SGHTA and CDR2 FQGNSA come from the germline V gene. Deletions cut 5 bases from V and 8 bases from J, with 13 bases between. The CDR3 has 13 amino acids. The CDR3 nucleotides are TGTGCCAGCAGCCCATCCAAGGGATATGAGCAGTTCTTC. This sequence encodes CASSPSKGYEQFF. Full variable domain (outside the CDR3, taken from reference TRBV7-2 and TRBJ2-1): GAGVSQSPSNKVTEKGKDVELRCDPISGHTALYWYRQSLGQGLEFLIYFQGNSAPDKSGLPSDRFSAERTGGSVSTLTIQRTQQEDSAVYLCASSPSKGYEQFFGPGTRLTVL.

This clonotype was observed a few times. The V and J genes are TRBV6-1 and TRBJ1-5; weak D call: TRBD1 (6 bases). The germline CDR1 and CDR2 sequences are MNHNS and SASEGT. V lost 4 bases to trimming and J lost 3 bases, with 16 bases between them. This CDR3 comprises 16 residues. The CDR3 reads CASSVRTARYNQPQHF. The CDR3 nucleotides are TGTGCCAGCAGTGTAAGGACAGCAAGATACAATCAGCCCCAGCATTTT.

This clonotype was seen more than once but under ten times. V and J are TRBV7-9 and TRBJ1-4; no firm D call. This CDR3 comprises 14 residues. The germline V gene has CDR1 SEHNR and CDR2 FQNEAQ (reference sequence). V was shortened by 2 bases and J by 4 bases, with 8 bases between the two germline ends. Written as DNA, the CDR3 is TGTGCCAGCAGCTTAAGCGCCGATAATGAAAAACTGTTTTTT. Protein product: CASSLSADNEKLFF.

V gene TRBV20-1 combines with J gene TRBJ1-5; possibly TRBD1 for D (5 bases). The CDR3 spans 14 residues. With 0 bases removed from V and 6 bases from J, the gap between germline ends came to 12 bases. Germline CDR1 DFQATT, CDR2 SNEGSKA (reference sequence). The CDR3 DNA follows: TGCAGTGCTAGAGATCCGGGGCGAGGTCAGCCCCAGCATTTT. Protein sequence: CSARDPGRGQPQHF.

This clonotype was detected a few times. V usage is TRBV6-1 and J usage is TRBJ2-1, with 8 bases aligning to TRBD2. The CDR3 contains 14 residues. With V trimmed by 5 bases and J by 8 bases, 8 bases remained unmatched. Germline V gene lookup returns CDR1 MNHNS and CDR2 SASEGT. CDR3 in amino acids: CASSKSGRVDEQFF. For the CDR3, the DNA is TGTGCCAGCAGTAAAAGCGGGAGAGTTGATGAGCAGTTCTTC.

This clonotype was seen a handful of times. This chain uses TRBV20-1 with TRBJ2-1, with a weak D call TRBD1 (5 bases). V was shortened by 3 bases and J by 0 bases, with 9 bases between the two germline ends. The germline V gene encodes CDR1 DFQATT and CDR2 SNEGSKA (reference sequence). CDR3 length: 14 residues. In DNA form, the CDR3 reads TGCAGTGCTAGGGTGACAGTCTCCTACAATGAGCAGTTCTTC. Translated: CSARVTVSYNEQFF.

The chain has TRBV7-2 and TRBJ2-5; either TRBD1 or TRBD2 may fit D (6 bases each). The V end lost 1 base, the J end lost 8 bases, and 11 bases lay between the germline ends. The CDR3 contains 13 residues. Germline V CDR1 and CDR2: SGHTA, FQGNSA. The CDR3 sequence is CASSLEGGGTQYF. The CDR3 nucleotides are TGTGCCAGCAGCTTAGAGGGGGGTGGAACCCAGTACTTC.

In this sample, this clonotype turned up a few times. The gene calls are TRBV20-1 and TRBJ2-5; no clear D. Trimming cost V 3 bases and J 6 bases, with 23 bases left between them. This CDR3 region has 16 residues. The germline V gene encodes CDR1 DFQATT and CDR2 SNEGSKA (reference sequence). The CDR3 region has the DNA TGCAGTGCTAGGGCCTCCCGGGCCGTGCATTCGCAGACCCAGTACTTC. It specifies CSARASRAVHSQTQYF.

This clonotype has just a few counts. The chain has TRBV6-2 or TRBV6-3 and TRBJ2-7; tentatively, D is TRBD2 (6 bases). V was clipped by 6 bases and J by 3 bases, with 12 bases between them. There are 13 residues in the CDR3. Germline CDR1 and CDR2: MNHEY and SVGEGT. CDR3 in amino acids: CASSRTSYYEQYF. The CDR3, as DNA: TGTGCCAGCAGCCGCACTAGCTACTACGAGCAGTACTTC.

V is TRBV7-9 and J is TRBJ2-1; no clear D gene. Germline V CDR1 and CDR2: SEHNR, FQNEAQ (reference sequence). This CDR3 is 11 amino acids long. V gave up 4 bases and J gave up 9 bases, with 7 bases separating them. The CDR3 sequence: CASSSRSEQFF. Written as DNA, the CDR3 is TGTGCCAGCAGCTCTCGCTCTGAGCAGTTCTTC.

The rearrangement joins TRBV4-2 to TRBJ2-7, with D possibly being TRBD1 (6 bases). Looked up from germline, CDR1 is LGHNA and CDR2 is YNFKEQ. The CDR3 consists of 15 residues. V lost 0 bases and J 6 bases, leaving 15 bases between the germline ends. The CDR3, as DNA: TGTGCCAGCAGCCAAGATGCTACCCCAGGGGCCGAGCAGTACTTC. This gives the protein CASSQDATPGAEQYF.

This clonotype was counted between two and nine times. This rearrangement joins TRBV5-6 to TRBJ2-5; 14 nucleotides match TRBD2. Germline values: CDR1 SGHDT, CDR2 YYEEEE. Trimming at V came to 4 bases and at J to 5 bases, leaving 10 bases not matched to a gene. This CDR3 is built from 17 residues. In DNA, the CDR3 is TGTGCCAGCAGCGAACGGACTAGCGGGAGGCAAGGGGAGACCCAGTACTTC. Its translation is CASSERTSGRQGETQYF.

This clonotype was detected many times. The rearrangement joins TRBV4-3 to TRBJ2-7; TRBD1 or TRBD2 may be the D gene (6 bases each). The CDR3 loop spans 14 amino acids. V dropped 1 base and J dropped 6 bases, with 13 bases sitting between them. Germline assignment: CDR1 LGHNA and CDR2 YSLEER. In DNA, the CDR3 is TGCGCCAGCAGCCAAGGAGGGGGACTTATCGAGCAGTACTTC. This translates into CASSQGGGLIEQYF.

The rearrangement links TRBV6-2 or TRBV6-3 to TRBJ2-7; D unclear. Per the germline V gene, CDR1 is MNHEY and CDR2 is SVGEGT. This CDR3 has 13 residues. V was cut by 2 bases and J by 5 bases, with 10 bases left in between. CDR3 sequence: CASSYQASNEQYF. The DNA of the CDR3 is TGTGCCAGCAGTTACCAAGCCTCGAACGAGCAGTACTTC.

This clonotype was counted between two and nine times. V and J are TRBV20-1 and TRBJ2-5; 7 bases fit TRBD1. Looked up from germline, CDR1 is DFQATT and CDR2 is SNEGSKA (reference sequence). This CDR3 is 13 amino acids long. V trimming: 6 bases; J trimming: 2 bases; junction bases outside the gene matches: 6. The CDR3 coding sequence is TGCAGTGCCGGCCAACAGGGGCAAGAGACCCAGTACTTC. This codes for CSAGQQGQETQYF.

This clonotype was counted only a few times. The V gene is TRBV7-9, the J gene TRBJ2-7; a weak D match, TRBD2 (6 bases). The CDR3 has 15 residues. The ends were cut back, 1 base at V and 3 bases at J, with 13 bases in the middle. Looked up from germline, CDR1 is SEHNR and CDR2 is FQNEAQ (reference sequence). Here the CDR3 reads CASSLVLSGYYEQYF. The CDR3 DNA sequence: TGTGCCAGCAGCTTAGTCCTTAGCGGTTACTACGAGCAGTACTTC.

Many counts were recorded for this clonotype. The chain couples TRBV11-2 to TRBJ2-7; D is possibly TRBD2 (6 bases). Germline V gene lookup returns CDR1 SGHAT and CDR2 FQNNGV. The CDR3 loop spans 15 amino acids. Between the trimmed V and J ends, which lost 5 bases and 6 bases, there was a span of 20 bases. The CDR3 reads CASSRSSAVGGEQYF. Written as DNA, the CDR3 is TGTGCCAGCAGCCGAAGCAGCGCAGTGGGGGGCGAGCAGTACTTC.